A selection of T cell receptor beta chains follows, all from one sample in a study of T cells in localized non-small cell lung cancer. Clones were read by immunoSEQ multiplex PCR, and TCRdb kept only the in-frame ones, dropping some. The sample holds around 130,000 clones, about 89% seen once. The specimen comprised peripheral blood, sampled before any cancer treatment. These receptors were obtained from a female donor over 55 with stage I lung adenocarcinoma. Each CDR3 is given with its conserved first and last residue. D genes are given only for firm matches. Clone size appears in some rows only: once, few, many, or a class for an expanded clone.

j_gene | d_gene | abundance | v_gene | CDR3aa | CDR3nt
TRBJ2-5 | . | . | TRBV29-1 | CSESTGPAVAQYF | TGCAGCGAGTCGACAGGACCTGCCGTGGCCCAGTACTTC
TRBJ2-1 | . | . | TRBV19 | CASTQTGRSYNEQFF | TGTGCCAGTACTCAGACAGGGAGGTCCTACAATGAGCAGTTCTTC
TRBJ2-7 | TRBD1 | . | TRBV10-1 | CASSATGALSYEQYF | TGCGCCAGCAGCGCCACAGGGGCCCTCTCCTACGAGCAGTACTTC
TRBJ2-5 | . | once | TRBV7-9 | CASSSPYQETQYF | TGTGCCAGCAGCTCCCCGTACCAAGAGACCCAGTACTTC
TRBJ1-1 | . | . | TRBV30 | CAWSVGMVTEAFF | TGTGCCTGGAGTGTGGGGATGGTCACTGAAGCTTTCTTT
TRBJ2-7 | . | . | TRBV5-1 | CASSLHGSSYEQYF | TGCGCCAGCAGCCTCCACGGTAGCTCCTACGAGCAGTACTTC
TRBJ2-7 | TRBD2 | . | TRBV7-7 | CASSGGPSGYEQYF | TGTGCTAGCAGCGGGGGACCCTCAGGCTACGAGCAGTACTTC
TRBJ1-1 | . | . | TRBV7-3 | CASSFHMNTEAFF | TGTGCCAGCAGCTTCCACATGAACACTGAAGCTTTCTTT
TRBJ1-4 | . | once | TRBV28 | CASSLDGLKKLFF | TGTGCCAGCAGTTTGGACGGATTGAAAAAACTGTTTTTT
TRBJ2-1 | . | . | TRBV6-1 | CASSESGAYNEQFF | TGTGCCAGCAGTGAATCTGGGGCTTACAATGAGCAGTTCTTC
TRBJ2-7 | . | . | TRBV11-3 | CASSRTYYYEQYF | TGTGCCAGCAGCCGTACGTACTACTACGAGCAGTACTTC
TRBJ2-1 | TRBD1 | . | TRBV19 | CASSAQGAIYNEQFF | TGTGCCAGTAGTGCACAGGGGGCGATCTACAATGAGCAGTTCTTC
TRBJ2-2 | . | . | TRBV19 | CASSAPGQNTGELFF | TGTGCCAGTAGTGCCCCAGGACAAAACACCGGGGAGCTGTTTTTT
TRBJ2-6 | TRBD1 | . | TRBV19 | CASSTRGQGPSGANVLTF | TGTGCCAGTAGTACCCGCGGACAGGGGCCCTCTGGGGCCAACGTCCTGACTTTC
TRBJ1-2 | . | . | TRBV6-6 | CASSYSGQNYGYTF | TGTGCCAGCAGTTACTCGGGACAAAACTATGGCTACACCTTC
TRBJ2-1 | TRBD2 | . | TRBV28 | CASTQPGGDSYNEQFF | TGTGCCAGCACCCAACCCGGGGGGGACTCCTACAATGAGCAGTTCTTC